Reported below is one T cell receptor (beta chain). Its antigen is still unknown. Making TCR cDNA involved 5'RACE template switching, which added UMIs and a universal primer site. TCRdb re-called the 5' RACE reads with MiXCR, one entry per CDR3 protein. The sample records hundreds of thousands of distinct CDR3 sequences, approximately 3.9% being singletons. The CDR3 loop spans 16 amino acids. Per the germline V gene, CDR1 is SGHRS and CDR2 is YFSETQ. V was trimmed by 2 bases and J by 10 bases, leaving 22 bases between them. The sample is drawn from a study of T cells after yellow fever vaccination. Looking at the study overall: The fractions with low cell numbers were processed using SMART-Seq v4 Ultra Low Input. General study findings and limits: Only a small proportion of the clonotypes turned up in both the CD4 and the CD8 compartments, likely arising from convergent recombination. Subsequent to the booster, the majority of primary-vaccination clones reappeared (approximately 95% CD4, 85% to 90% CD8).

This TCR was sampled from a man younger than 35 who received the YFV17D yellow fever vaccine. Sequencing was performed on PBMCs, taken on the day of the yellow fever booster vaccination. This chain uses TRBV5-1 with TRBJ2-1, with D uncertain. CDR3: CASSFVPPAALGEQFF. The CDR3 bases are TGCGCCAGCAGCTTCGTACCCCCGGCGGCCTTAGGGGAGCAGTTCTTC.